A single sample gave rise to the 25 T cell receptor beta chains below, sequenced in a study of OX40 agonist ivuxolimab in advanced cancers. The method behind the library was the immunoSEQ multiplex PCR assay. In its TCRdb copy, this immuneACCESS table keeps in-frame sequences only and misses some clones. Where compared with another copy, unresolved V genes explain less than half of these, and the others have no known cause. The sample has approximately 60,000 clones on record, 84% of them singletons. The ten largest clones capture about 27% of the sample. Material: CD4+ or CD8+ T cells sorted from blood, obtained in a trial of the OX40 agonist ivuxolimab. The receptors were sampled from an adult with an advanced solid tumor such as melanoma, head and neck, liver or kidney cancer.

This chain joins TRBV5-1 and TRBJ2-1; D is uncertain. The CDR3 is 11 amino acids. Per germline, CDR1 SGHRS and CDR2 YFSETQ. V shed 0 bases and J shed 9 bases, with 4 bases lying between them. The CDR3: CASSLDSEQFF. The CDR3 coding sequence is TGCGCCAGCAGCTTGGATAGTGAGCAGTTCTTC.

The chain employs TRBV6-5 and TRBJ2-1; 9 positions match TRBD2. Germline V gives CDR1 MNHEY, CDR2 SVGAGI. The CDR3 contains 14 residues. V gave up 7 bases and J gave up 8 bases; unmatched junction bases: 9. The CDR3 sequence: CASKGAGGLDEQFF. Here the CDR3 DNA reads TGTGCCAGCAAGGGGGCGGGGGGGCTTGATGAGCAGTTCTTC.

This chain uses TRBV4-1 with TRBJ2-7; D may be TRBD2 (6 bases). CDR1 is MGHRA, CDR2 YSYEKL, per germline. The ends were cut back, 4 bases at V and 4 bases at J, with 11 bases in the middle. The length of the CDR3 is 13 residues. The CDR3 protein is CASSRTILYEQYF. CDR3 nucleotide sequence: TGCGCCAGCAGCCGGACTATTTTATACGAGCAGTACTTC.

CDR3 sequence: CASSQVGGGNSPLHF. The DNA of the CDR3 is TGCGCCAGCAGCCAAGTCGGAGGGGGCAATTCACCCCTCCACTTT. The V gene is TRBV4-3, the J gene TRBJ1-6; 7 bases map to TRBD1. With V trimmed by 1 base and J by 7 bases, 4 bases remained unmatched. Germline V gives CDR1 LGHNA, CDR2 YSLEER. The CDR3 loop spans 15 amino acids.

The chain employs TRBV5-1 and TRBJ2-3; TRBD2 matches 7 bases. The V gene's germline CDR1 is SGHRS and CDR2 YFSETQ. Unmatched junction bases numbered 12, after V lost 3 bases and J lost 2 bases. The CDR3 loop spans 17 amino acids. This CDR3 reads CASSSQRTSGATDTQYF. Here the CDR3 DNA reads TGCGCCAGCAGCTCCCAACGGACGAGCGGGGCCACAGATACGCAGTATTTT.

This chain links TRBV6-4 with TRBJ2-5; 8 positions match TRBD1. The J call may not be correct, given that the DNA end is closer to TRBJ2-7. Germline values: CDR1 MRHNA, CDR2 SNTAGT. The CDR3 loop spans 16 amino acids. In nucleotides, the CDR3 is TGTGCCAGCAGGAACCAGAGGACAGGGATCTACTACGAGCAGTACTTC. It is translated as CASRNQRTGIYYEQYF.

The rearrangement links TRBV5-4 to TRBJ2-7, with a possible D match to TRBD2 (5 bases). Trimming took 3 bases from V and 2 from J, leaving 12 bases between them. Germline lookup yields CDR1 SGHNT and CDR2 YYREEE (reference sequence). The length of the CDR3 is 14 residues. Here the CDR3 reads CASSYTGSTYEQYF. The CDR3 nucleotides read TGTGCCAGCAGCTATACGGGATCCACCTACGAGCAGTACTTC. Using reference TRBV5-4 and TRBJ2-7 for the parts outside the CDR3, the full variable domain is ETGVTQSPTHLIKTRGQQVTLRCSSQSGHNTVSWYQQALGQGPQFIFQYYREEENGRGNFPPRFSGLQFPNYSSELNVNALELDDSALYLCASSYTGSTYEQYFGPGTRLTVT.

The CDR3 DNA reads TGCGCCAGCAGCTTGGTCGGACAGGGGGCAAGTACGGGAAACACCATATATTTT. Translated, it gives CASSLVGQGASTGNTIYF. This chain uses TRBV5-1 with TRBJ1-3; 11 bases match TRBD1. V dropped 0 bases and J dropped 4; count of bases not matched to a gene: 9. This CDR3 contains 18 residues. The germline gives CDR1 SGHRS, CDR2 YFSETQ.

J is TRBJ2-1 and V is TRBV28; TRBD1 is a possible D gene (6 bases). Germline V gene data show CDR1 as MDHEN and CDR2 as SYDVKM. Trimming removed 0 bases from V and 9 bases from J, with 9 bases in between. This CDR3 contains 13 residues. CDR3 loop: CASSLWRQAEQFF. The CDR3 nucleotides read TGTGCCAGCAGTTTATGGAGACAGGCTGAGCAGTTCTTC.

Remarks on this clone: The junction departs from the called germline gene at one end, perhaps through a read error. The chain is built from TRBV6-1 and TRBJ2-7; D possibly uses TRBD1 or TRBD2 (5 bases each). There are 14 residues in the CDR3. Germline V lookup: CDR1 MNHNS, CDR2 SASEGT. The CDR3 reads CATSGDPFSYEQYF. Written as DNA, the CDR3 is TGTGCCACCAGTGGGGACCCTTTCTCCTACGAGCAGTACTTC.

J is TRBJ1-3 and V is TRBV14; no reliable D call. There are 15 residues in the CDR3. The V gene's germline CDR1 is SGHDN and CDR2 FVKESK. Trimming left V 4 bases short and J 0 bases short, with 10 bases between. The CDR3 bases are TGTGCCAGCAGCCCCCGGGTCGGCTCTGGAAACACCATATATTTT. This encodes CASSPRVGSGNTIYF.

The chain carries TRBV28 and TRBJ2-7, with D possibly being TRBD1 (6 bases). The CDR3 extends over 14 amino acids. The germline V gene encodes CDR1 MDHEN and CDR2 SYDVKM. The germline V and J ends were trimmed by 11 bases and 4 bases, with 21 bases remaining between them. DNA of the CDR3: TGTGCCGCAAAACCCCTCCAGGACAGATACGAGCAGTACTTC. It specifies CAAKPLQDRYEQYF.

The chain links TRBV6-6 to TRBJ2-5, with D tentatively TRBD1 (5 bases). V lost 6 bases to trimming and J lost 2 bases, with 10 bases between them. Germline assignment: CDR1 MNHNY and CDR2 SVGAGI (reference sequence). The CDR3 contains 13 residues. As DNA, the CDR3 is TGTGCCAGCAGCCAGGGTGGACAAGAGACCCAGTACTTC. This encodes CASSQGGQETQYF.

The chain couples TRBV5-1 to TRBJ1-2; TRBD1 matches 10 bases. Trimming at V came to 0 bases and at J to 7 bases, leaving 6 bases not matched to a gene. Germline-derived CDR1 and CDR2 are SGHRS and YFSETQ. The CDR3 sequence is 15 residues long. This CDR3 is CASSLVGTGVRGYTF. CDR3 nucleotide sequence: TGCGCCAGCAGCTTGGTAGGGACAGGGGTGCGTGGCTACACCTTC.

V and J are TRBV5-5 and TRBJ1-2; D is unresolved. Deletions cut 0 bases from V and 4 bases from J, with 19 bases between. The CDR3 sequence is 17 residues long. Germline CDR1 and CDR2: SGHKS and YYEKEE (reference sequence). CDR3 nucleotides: TGTGCCAGCAGCTTGGCCGATGGAGGGTGGGGATCCTATGGCTACACCTTC. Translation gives CASSLADGGWGSYGYTF.

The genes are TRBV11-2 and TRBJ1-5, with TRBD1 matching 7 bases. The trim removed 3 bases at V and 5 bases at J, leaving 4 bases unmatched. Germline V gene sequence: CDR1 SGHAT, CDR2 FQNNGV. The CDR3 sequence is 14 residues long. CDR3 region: CASSLSGGHQPQHF. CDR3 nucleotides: TGTGCCAGCAGCTTGTCAGGGGGGCATCAGCCCCAGCATTTT.

CDR3 in amino acids: CAFSIIGAEAFF. The CDR3 DNA sequence: TGTGCCTTTTCAATCATTGGGGCTGAAGCTTTCTTT. The chain has TRBV30 and TRBJ1-1; D not resolved. Deletions cut 7 bases from V and 6 bases from J, with 15 bases between. This CDR3 is built from 12 residues. Germline loops: CDR1 GTSNPN, CDR2 SVGIG (reference sequence). Complete variable domain (other parts from reference TRBV30 and TRBJ1-1): SQTIHQWPATLVQPVGSPLSLECTVEGTSNPNLYWYRQAAGRGLQLLFYSVGIGQISSEVPQNLSASRPQDRQFILSSKKLLLSDSGFYLCAFSIIGAEAFFGQGTRLTVV.

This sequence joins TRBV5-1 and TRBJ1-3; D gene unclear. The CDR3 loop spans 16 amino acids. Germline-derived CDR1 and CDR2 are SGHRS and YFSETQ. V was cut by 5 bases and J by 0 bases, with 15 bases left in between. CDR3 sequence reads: CASSPDPLISGNTIYF. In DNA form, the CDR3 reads TGCGCCAGCAGTCCGGACCCGCTCATCTCTGGAAACACCATATATTTT.

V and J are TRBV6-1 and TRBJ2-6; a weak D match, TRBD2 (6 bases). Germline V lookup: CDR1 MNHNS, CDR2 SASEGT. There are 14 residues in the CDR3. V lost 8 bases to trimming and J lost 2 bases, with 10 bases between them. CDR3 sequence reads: CASVGGTGANVLTF. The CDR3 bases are TGTGCCAGCGTGGGCGGGACTGGGGCCAACGTCCTGACTTTC.

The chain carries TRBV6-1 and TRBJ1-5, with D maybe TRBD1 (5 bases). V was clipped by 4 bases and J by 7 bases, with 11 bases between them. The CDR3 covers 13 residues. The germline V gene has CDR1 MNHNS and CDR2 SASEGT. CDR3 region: CASSAGDWQPQHF. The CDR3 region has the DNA TGTGCCAGCAGTGCCGGGGACTGGCAGCCCCAGCATTTT.

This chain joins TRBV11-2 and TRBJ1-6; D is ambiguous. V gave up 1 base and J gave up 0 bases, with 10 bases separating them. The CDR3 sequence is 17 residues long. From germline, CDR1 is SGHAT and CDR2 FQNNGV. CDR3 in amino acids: CASSLAFGSSYNSPLHF. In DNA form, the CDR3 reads TGTGCCAGCAGCTTAGCATTCGGGAGCTCCTATAATTCACCCCTCCACTTT.

The CDR3 region has the DNA TGTGCCAGCAGCGTAGGGACAGGGAATTCACCCCTCCACTTT. Protein sequence: CASSVGTGNSPLHF. The chain couples TRBV9 to TRBJ1-6, with 8 bases aligning to TRBD1. CDR1 is SGDLS, CDR2 YYNGEE, per germline. V lost 0 bases and J lost 7; bases outside the gene matches: 0. CDR3 length equals 14 residues.

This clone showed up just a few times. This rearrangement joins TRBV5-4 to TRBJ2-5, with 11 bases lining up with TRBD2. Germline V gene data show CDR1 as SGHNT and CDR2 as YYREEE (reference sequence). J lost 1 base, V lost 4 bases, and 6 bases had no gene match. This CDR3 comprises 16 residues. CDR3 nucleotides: TGTGCCAGCAGCCCACTAGCGGGGGCCCCCCAAGAGACCCAGTACTTC. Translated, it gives CASSPLAGAPQETQYF.

The CDR3, as DNA: TGTGCCAGCAGCTTAGAGTCAGGGACTGAAGCTTTCTTT. Its translation: CASSLESGTEAFF. The chain uses TRBV7-9 and TRBJ1-1; tentatively, D is TRBD1 (5 bases). Trimming stripped 1 base from V and 5 bases from J, with 8 bases between. In germline, CDR1 is SEHNR, CDR2 FQNEAQ (reference sequence). The CDR3 is 13 residues long.

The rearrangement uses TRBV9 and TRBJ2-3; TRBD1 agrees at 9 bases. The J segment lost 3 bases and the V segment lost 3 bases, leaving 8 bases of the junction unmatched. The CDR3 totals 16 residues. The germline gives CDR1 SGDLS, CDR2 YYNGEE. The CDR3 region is CASSAGGQGRTDTQYF. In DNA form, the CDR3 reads TGTGCCAGCAGCGCCGGGGGACAGGGAAGGACAGATACGCAGTATTTT.